Presented here are 18 T cell receptor beta chains from one specimen sequenced in a study of monozygotic twins with inflammatory bowel disease. TCRdb reprocessed the 5' RACE reads, with one entry per CDR3 protein and no DNA. The sample is made up of 300,000 to 400,000 distinct CDR3 sequences, and the top ten hold over 2% of it. Sequencing was carried out using blood. The receptors come from a human donor with ulcerative colitis or Crohn's disease, or a healthy co-twin of an affected twin (not recorded which).

The chain is built from TRBV28 and TRBJ2-2; as DNA is missing, the TRBD1 call by TCRdb cannot be tested. The CDR3 is made up of 15 amino acids. CDR1 and CDR2 (germline): MDHEN, SYDVKM. CDR3: CASSFLGAATGELFF.

The J gene is TRBJ1-1, the V gene TRBV27; TCRdb's D call, TRBD1, is unchecked because there is no DNA. Per germline, CDR1 MNHEY and CDR2 SMNVEV (reference sequence). The CDR3 totals 14 residues. The chain's CDR3 is CASSLTTGAGEAFF.

The rearrangement uses TRBV24-1 and TRBJ2-3; no DNA is available, so the TRBD2 call from TCRdb remains unchecked. CDR3 length: 19 residues. Germline CDR1 and CDR2: KGHDR and SFDVKD. The CDR3 loop reads CATSDFGPASGGVTDTQYF.

The V and J genes are TRBV29-1 and TRBJ2-1; with no DNA, the TCRdb D assignment of TRBD2 cannot be verified. Germline CDR1 SQVTM, CDR2 ANQGSEA. The CDR3 consists of 16 residues. CDR3 sequence reads: CSVIPTSGRAFGEQFF.

The chain carries TRBV5-1 and TRBJ2-4; TCRdb outputs TRBD1, but without DNA this stays unchecked. The CDR3 contains 15 residues. The germline V gene encodes CDR1 SGHRS and CDR2 YFSETQ. The CDR3 reads CASSAKQGAKNIQYF.

CDR3 amino acids: CASSTDRGSGYTF. This chain connects TRBV12-3 or TRBV12-4 to TRBJ1-2; the D call of TRBD1 rests on TCRdb alone, since no DNA is present to check it. This CDR3 region has 13 residues.

This chain joins TRBV10-3 and TRBJ2-7; TCRdb's assignment of TRBD2 cannot be checked, as there is no DNA. The CDR3 length is 14 residues. Germline V gene data show CDR1 as ENHRY and CDR2 as SYGVKD. CDR3 sequence reads: CAISVLAGEREQYF.

The J gene is TRBJ2-2, the V gene TRBV7-2; TCRdb calls TRBD2, which cannot be checked without DNA. This CDR3 is 16 amino acids long. Germline CDR1 is SGHTA and CDR2 is FQGNSA. CDR3 sequence reads: CASSLDLVGNTGELFF.

The rearrangement uses TRBV4-1 and TRBJ1-2; TCRdb reports TRBD1, a call that lacks DNA to check it against. CDR3 length: 14 residues. CDR1 MGHRA and CDR2 YSYEKL come from the germline V gene. This chain's CDR3 is CASSQDGGSYGYTF.

This rearrangement joins TRBV5-1 to TRBJ2-4; TCRdb gives TRBD1 as the D gene, but with no DNA this cannot be confirmed. The CDR3 runs to 15 residues. Germline CDR1 SGHRS, CDR2 YFSETQ. The CDR3 sequence: CASSLAGQGKNIQYF. Drawing the rest from reference TRBV5-1 and TRBJ2-4, the complete variable domain is KAGVTQTPRYLIKTRGQQVTLSCSPISGHRSVSWYQQTPGQGLQFLFEYFSETQRNKGNFPGRFSGRQFSNSRSEMNVSTLELGDSALYLCASSLAGQGKNIQYFGAGTRLSVL.

The chain has TRBV27 and TRBJ2-4; TCRdb names TRBD1, which stays unverified in the absence of DNA. This CDR3 contains 14 residues. The germline gives CDR1 MNHEY, CDR2 SMNVEV (reference sequence). CDR3: CASSMRQGGIVQYF.

The chain links TRBV20-1 to TRBJ2-3. The germline CDR1 and CDR2 sequences are DFQATT and SNEGSKA (reference sequence). There are 13 residues in the CDR3. The CDR3 is CSALGPGPDTQYF.

The CDR3 loop reads CASSLELGGGRVNEQYF. The rearrangement joins TRBV5-1 to TRBJ2-7; TCRdb returns TRBD2, unconfirmable since there is no DNA. The CDR3 is made up of 17 amino acids. Looked up from germline, CDR1 is SGHRS and CDR2 is YFSETQ.

This chain uses TRBV6-1 with TRBJ2-7; without DNA, the TCRdb call of TRBD2 cannot be checked. This CDR3 is built from 14 residues. Germline CDR1 MNHNS, CDR2 SASEGT. CDR3 residues: CASSGGLLSYEQYF.

The chain links TRBV5-5 to TRBJ2-2. The germline V gene has CDR1 SGHKS and CDR2 YYEKEE (reference sequence). CDR3 length: 17 residues. The CDR3 spells CASSLRVGNGITGELFF.

This sequence joins TRBV14 and TRBJ2-7. Germline CDR1 reads SGHDN; CDR2 reads FVKESK. The CDR3 extends over 15 amino acids. The CDR3: CASSKTEIVSYEQYF.

J is TRBJ1-6 and V is TRBV2; the D gene TCRdb calls, TRBD1, cannot be checked with no DNA. This CDR3 spans 16 amino acids. The germline gives CDR1 SNHLY, CDR2 FYNNEI. CDR3 protein: CASTMAPTVNNSPLHF.

The chain employs TRBV5-1 and TRBJ1-2. There are 14 residues in the CDR3. CDR1 and CDR2 (germline): SGHRS, YFSETQ. The CDR3 sequence: CASSLVDVNAGYTF.